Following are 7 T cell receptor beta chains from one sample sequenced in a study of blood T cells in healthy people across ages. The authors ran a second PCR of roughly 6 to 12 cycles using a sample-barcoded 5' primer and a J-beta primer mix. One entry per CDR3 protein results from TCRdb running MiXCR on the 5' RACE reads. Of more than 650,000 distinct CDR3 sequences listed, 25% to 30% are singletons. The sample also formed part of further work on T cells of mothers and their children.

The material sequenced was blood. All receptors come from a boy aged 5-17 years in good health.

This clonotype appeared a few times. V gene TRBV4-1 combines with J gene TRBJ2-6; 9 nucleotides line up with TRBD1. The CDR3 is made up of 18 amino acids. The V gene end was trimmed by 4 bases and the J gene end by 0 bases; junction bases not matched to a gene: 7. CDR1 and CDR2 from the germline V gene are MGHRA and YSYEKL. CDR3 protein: CASSPGQGGFSGANVLTF. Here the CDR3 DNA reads TGCGCCAGCAGCCCGGGACAGGGTGGTTTCTCTGGGGCCAACGTCCTGACTTTC.

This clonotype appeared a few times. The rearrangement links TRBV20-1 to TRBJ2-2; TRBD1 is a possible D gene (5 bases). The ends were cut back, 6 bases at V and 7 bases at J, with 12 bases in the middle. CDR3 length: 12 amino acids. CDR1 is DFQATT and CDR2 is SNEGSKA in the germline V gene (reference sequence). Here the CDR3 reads CSASKGRGELFF. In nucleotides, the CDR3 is TGCAGTGCCAGCAAGGGGCGCGGGGAGCTGTTTTTT.

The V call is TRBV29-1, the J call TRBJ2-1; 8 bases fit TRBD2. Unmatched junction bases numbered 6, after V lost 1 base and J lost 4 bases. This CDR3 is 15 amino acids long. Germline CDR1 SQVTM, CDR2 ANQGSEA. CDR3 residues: CSVEGTGGAYNEQFF. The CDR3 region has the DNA TGCAGCGTTGAAGGGACGGGAGGGGCTTACAATGAGCAGTTCTTC.

The CDR3, as DNA: TGTGCCAGCAGCTTGGGCAGGGAGAACGGCGCTGAAGCTTTCTTT. Its protein product is CASSLGRENGAEAFF. The gene calls are TRBV7-9 and TRBJ1-1; a possible D gene is TRBD1 (5 bases). V lost 3 bases and J 6 bases, leaving 17 bases between the germline ends. The CDR3 is 15 residues long. Germline V gene data show CDR1 as SEHNR and CDR2 as FQNEAQ (reference sequence).

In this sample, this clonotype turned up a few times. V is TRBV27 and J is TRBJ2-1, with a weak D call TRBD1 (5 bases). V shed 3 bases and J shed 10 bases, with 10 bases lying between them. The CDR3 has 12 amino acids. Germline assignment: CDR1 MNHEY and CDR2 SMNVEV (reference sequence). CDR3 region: CASSLGPGEQFF. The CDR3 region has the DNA TGTGCCAGCAGTTTGGGCCCAGGGGAGCAGTTCTTC.

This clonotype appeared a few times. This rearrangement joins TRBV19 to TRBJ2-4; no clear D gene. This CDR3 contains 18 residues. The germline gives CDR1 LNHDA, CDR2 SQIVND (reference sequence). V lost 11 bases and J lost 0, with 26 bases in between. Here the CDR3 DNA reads TGTGCCGGTACAACTATACACCGAGACGGGCTAGCCAAAAACATTCAGTACTTC. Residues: CAGTTIHRDGLAKNIQYF. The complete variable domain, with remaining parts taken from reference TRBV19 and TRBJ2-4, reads DGGITQSPKYLFRKEGQNVTLSCEQNLNHDAMYWYRQDPGQGLRLIYYSQIVNDFQKGDIAEGYSVSREKKESFPLTVTSAQKNPTAFYLCAGTTIHRDGLAKNIQYFGAGTRLSVL.

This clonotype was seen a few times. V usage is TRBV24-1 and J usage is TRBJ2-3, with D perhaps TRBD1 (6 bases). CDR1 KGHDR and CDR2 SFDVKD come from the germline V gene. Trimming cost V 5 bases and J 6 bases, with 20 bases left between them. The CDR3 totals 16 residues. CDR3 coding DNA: TGTGCCACCAGTGGTCCTGGCAGGCCTGACAGGGATACGCAGTATTTT. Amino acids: CATSGPGRPDRDTQYF.